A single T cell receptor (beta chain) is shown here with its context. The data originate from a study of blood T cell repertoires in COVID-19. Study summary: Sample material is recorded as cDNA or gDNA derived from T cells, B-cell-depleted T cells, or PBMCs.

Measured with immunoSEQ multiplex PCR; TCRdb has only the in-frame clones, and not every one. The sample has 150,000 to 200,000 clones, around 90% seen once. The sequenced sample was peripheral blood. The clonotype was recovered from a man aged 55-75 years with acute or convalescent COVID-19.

The CDR3: CASSLEAGSAYNEQFF. CDR3 nucleotide sequence: TGCGCCAGCAGCTTGGAGGCAGGTTCAGCATACAATGAGCAGTTCTTC. The chain uses TRBV5-1 and TRBJ2-1, with no clear D. The CDR3 is 16 amino acids. Trimming pared 0 bases from V and 4 bases from J, leaving 14 bases between. Germline V gene lookup returns CDR1 SGHRS and CDR2 YFSETQ.